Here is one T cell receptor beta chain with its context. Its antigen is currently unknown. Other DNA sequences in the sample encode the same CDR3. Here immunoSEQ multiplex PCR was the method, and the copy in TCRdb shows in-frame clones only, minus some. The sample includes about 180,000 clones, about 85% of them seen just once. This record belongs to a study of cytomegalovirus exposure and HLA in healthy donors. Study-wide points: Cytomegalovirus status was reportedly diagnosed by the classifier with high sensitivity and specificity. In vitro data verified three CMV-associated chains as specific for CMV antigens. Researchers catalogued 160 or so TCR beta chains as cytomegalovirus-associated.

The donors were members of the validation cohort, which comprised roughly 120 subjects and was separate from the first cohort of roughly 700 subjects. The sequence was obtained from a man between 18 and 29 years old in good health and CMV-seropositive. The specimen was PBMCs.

The CDR3, as DNA: TGCGCCAGCAGCCAAGGGACTTCCTCCTACGAGCAGTACTTC. As protein: CASSQGTSSYEQYF. V usage is TRBV4-1 and J usage is TRBJ2-7, with D possibly being TRBD2 (5 bases). Per the germline V gene, CDR1 is MGHRA and CDR2 is YSYEKL. The CDR3 consists of 14 residues. Trimming left V 1 base short and J 0 bases short, with 7 bases between.